The rows below give T cell receptor beta chains drawn from one sample of a study of cytomegalovirus exposure and HLA in healthy donors. The table came from immunoSEQ multiplex PCR; TCRdb's copy has only in-frame clones and leaves some out. The table lists about 130,000 clones, under 20% of them singletons. The sample consisted of PBMCs. The receptors were sampled from a female donor in good health and CMV-seropositive. Both conserved end residues are part of each CDR3. D genes are given only for firm matches. Not every row has a clone size; where given, it reads once, few, many or a size class.

-	-	TRBV4-2	TRBJ1-2	TGTGCCAGCAGCCAAGTTCCAGGGGATAACTATGGCTACACCTTC	CASSQVPGDNYGYTF
few	TRBD2	TRBV4-3	TRBJ2-2	TGCGCCAGCAGCCAAGAGGTAGCGGGGTGGGCCGGGGAGCTGTTTTTT	CASSQEVAGWAGELFF
few	TRBD2	TRBV4-3	TRBJ2-2	TGCGCCAGCAGCCAGCTAGCGGGGGGACTTAACACCGGGGAGCTGTTTTTT	CASSQLAGGLNTGELFF
-	-	TRBV6-1	TRBJ1-5	TGTGCCAGCAGTGAACAGGTTAGCAATCAGCCCCAGCATTTT	CASSEQVSNQPQHF
-	TRBD2	TRBV7-2	TRBJ2-1	TGTGCCAGCAGCCGTTCTAGCGGTACCTACAATGAGCAGTTCTTC	CASSRSSGTYNEQFF
few	TRBD2	TRBV29-1	TRBJ2-1	TGCAGCGTTGGGGGGGGAACTAGCGGCTACAATGAGCAGTTCTTC	CSVGGGTSGYNEQFF
many	TRBD2	TRBV18	TRBJ2-1	TGTGCCAGCTCACCATTTGGACTAGTCGCCAATGAGCAGTTCTTC	CASSPFGLVANEQFF
-	TRBD1	TRBV5-4	TRBJ1-4	TGTGCCAGCAGCCCTGAGGGACAGGGGGTTCCTAATGAAAAACTGTTTTTT	CASSPEGQGVPNEKLFF
-	TRBD2	TRBV4-2	TRBJ2-1	TGTGCCAGCAGCCAAAGCGGGGGCACTTTGTTAGTGCAGTTCTTC	CASSQSGGTLLVQFF
-	TRBD1	TRBV29-1	TRBJ1-5	TGCAGCGCCGGGACAGCGTACAATCAGCCCCAGCATTTT	CSAGTAYNQPQHF
-	TRBD2	TRBV7-9	TRBJ2-1	TGTGCCAGCAGGGAGACTAGCGGGAGGGCCGGTTCTAATGAGCAGTTCTTC	CASRETSGRAGSNEQFF
-	-	TRBV4-1	TRBJ2-1	TGCGCCAGCAGCCAAAGCACTAGCCCTCCTCGAAATGAGCAGTTCTTC	CASSQSTSPPRNEQFF
few	TRBD2	TRBV11-3	TRBJ2-3	TGTGCCAGCAGCTCCACTCTAGCGGGGGGTATTCAGTATTTT	CASSSTLAGGIQYF
few	-	TRBV11-2	TRBJ1-2	TGTGCCAGCAGCTTAGCGGGGGTCGTTCCCTATGGCTACACCTTC	CASSLAGVVPYGYTF
few	-	TRBV27	TRBJ2-3	TGTGCCAGCAGTCTGACTAGCACAGATACGCAGTATTTT	CASSLTSTDTQYF
-	-	TRBV7-9	TRBJ1-1	TGTGCCAGCAGCTCCAAGGACTTAGCAGCTTTCTTT	CASSSKDLAAFF
few	-	TRBV6-5	TRBJ2-5	TGTGCCAGCAGTTACTCGATGGCACAACAAGAGACCCAGTACTTC	CASSYSMAQQETQYF
-	-	TRBV29-1	TRBJ1-1	TGCATCGCCGGGGGGAACACTGAAGCTTTCTTT	CIAGGNTEAFF
-	TRBD1	TRBV11-3	TRBJ2-1	TGTGCCAGCAGCTTAGCAGGGACAGAAAACAATGAGCAGTTCTTC	CASSLAGTENNEQFF
-	-	TRBV4-3	TRBJ1-1	TGCGCCAGCAGCGTTCAACCCGCGGTGGGGAGAGGGAGCACTGAAGCTTTCTTT	CASSVQPAVGRGSTEAFF
few	TRBD2	TRBV15	TRBJ2-4	TGTGCCACCAGCAGTAACACTCTAGCGGGGATAGCCAAAAACATTCAGTACTTC	CATSSNTLAGIAKNIQYF
-	TRBD1	TRBV10-3	TRBJ2-2	TGTGCCATCTCAGGGGGGAACACCGGGGAGCTGTTTTTT	CAISGGNTGELFF
-	-	TRBV7-9	TRBJ1-5	TGTGCCAGCAGTCCGTATTCCAGTAGCAATCAGCCCCAGCATTTT	CASSPYSSSNQPQHF
few	TRBD1	TRBV5-4	TRBJ1-1	TGTGCCAGCAGCGAGGGACAGGGGTTGAACACTGAAGCTTTCTTT	CASSEGQGLNTEAFF
-	-	TRBV28	TRBJ1-2	TGTGCCAGCACTCTTCTCCCAGGGAGGGATGGCTACACCTTC	CASTLLPGRDGYTF
few	-	TRBV11-2	TRBJ1-4	TGTGCCAGCAGCTTAGATCCTGTAGGGGGGGGAGAAAAACTGTTTTTT	CASSLDPVGGGEKLFF
-	-	TRBV2	TRBJ1-2	TGTGCCAGCAGAGGGGACTACTATGGCTACACCTTC	CASRGDYYGYTF
few	TRBD1	TRBV7-9	TRBJ1-2	TGTGCCAGCAGCTACTGGACAGGGGAGTTCACTAACTATGGCTACACCTTC	CASSYWTGEFTNYGYTF
few	-	TRBV7-9	TRBJ1-4	TGTGCCAGCAGCTCCACAGGCTCAACTAATGAAAAACTGTTTTTT	CASSSTGSTNEKLFF
-	-	TRBV5-1	TRBJ1-2	TGCGCCAGCAGCCAACTGAGTAACTATGGCTACACCTTC	CASSQLSNYGYTF
-	-	TRBV6-1	TRBJ1-3	TGTGCCAGCAGTGGACAGATCTCTGGAAACACCATATATTTT	CASSGQISGNTIYF
few	TRBD1	TRBV27	TRBJ1-5	TGTGCCAGCAGTCCCGGACAGGGGGGAGCGCCCCAGCATTTT	CASSPGQGGAPQHF
few	-	TRBV19	TRBJ1-3	TGTGCCAGTAACTATAGACTCATAACCCCTGGAAACACCATATATTTT	CASNYRLITPGNTIYF
-	-	TRBV6-1	TRBJ1-6	TGTGCCAGCAGTGAAAAGGTGGGCAGGGGAAATTACTATAATTCACCCCTCCACTTT	CASSEKVGRGNYYNSPLHF
-	-	TRBV7-8	TRBJ2-7	TGTGCCAGCAGGTTCGGATCGGGGTACGAGCAGTACTTC	CASRFGSGYEQYF
-	TRBD1	TRBV2	TRBJ1-5	TGTGCCAGCGCGGACGAGGGACAGGGCAATCAGCCCCAGCATTTT	CASADEGQGNQPQHF
-	TRBD2	TRBV2	TRBJ2-2	TGTGCCAGCAGGGGGACTAGCGGGCCGAACACCGGGGAGCTGTTTTTT	CASRGTSGPNTGELFF
few	TRBD2	TRBV25-1	TRBJ2-5	TGTGCCAGCAGCTCCGGGACTAAATTCTTAGAGACCCAGTACTTC	CASSSGTKFLETQYF
few	-	TRBV9	TRBJ2-2	TGTGCCAGCAGCGCCGGGGACACTTACACCGGGGAGCTGTTTTTT	CASSAGDTYTGELFF
many	-	TRBV4-3	TRBJ1-2	TGCGCCAGCAGCCAGGATAGCTCAGGGATTAACTATGGCTACACCTTC	CASSQDSSGINYGYTF
few	TRBD1	TRBV18	TRBJ1-1	TGTGCCAGCTCACCACAGGGGGCTGGGACTGAAGCTTTCTTT	CASSPQGAGTEAFF
few	TRBD1	TRBV29-1	TRBJ1-4	TGCAGCGTTGACTACGGACAGGGTGAAAAACTGTTTTTT	CSVDYGQGEKLFF
-	TRBD1	TRBV5-4	TRBJ1-4	TGTGCCAGCAGCTTTCAACAGGGGGCAAATGAAAAACTGTTTTTT	CASSFQQGANEKLFF
-	-	TRBV28	TRBJ1-5	TGTGCCAGCAGATCTACCGGGGGTTCAAATCAGCCCCAGCATTTT	CASRSTGGSNQPQHF
-	-	TRBV28	TRBJ2-3	TGTGCCAGCAGTTTTGCGGCTAGCACAGATACGCAGTATTTT	CASSFAASTDTQYF
few	TRBD1	TRBV7-3	TRBJ2-1	TGTGCCAGCAGTCGTAACAGGGGGCAGGATGAGCAGTTCTTC	CASSRNRGQDEQFF
-	TRBD2	TRBV4-2	TRBJ2-5	TGTGCCAGCAGCCGCGGGACTAGCGAAGAGACCCAGTACTTC	CASSRGTSEETQYF